A selection of T cell receptor beta chains follows, all from one sample in a study of regulatory T cells in long-lasting Graves disease. MiXCR was run by TCRdb on the multiplex PCR reads, yielding one entry per CDR3 protein. The sample shows some 250,000 distinct CDR3 sequences, 15% to 20% of them seen only once. The source material was peripheral blood mononuclear cells (PBMCs), sampled at new diagnosis, from a patient treated with antithyroid drugs. Receptor source: a female donor with Graves disease. CDR3s include the opening cysteine and the closing phenylalanine or tryptophan. D genes are given only for firm matches. The listing skips clone size in some rows; elsewhere it reads once, few, many or a size class.

V gene	J gene	clone size	CDR3 length	D gene	CDR3 protein	CDR3 DNA
TRBV24-1	TRBJ2-5	many	17	TRBD2	CATSDTGLAELQETQYF	TGTGCCACCAGTGATACAGGACTAGCGGAGCTCCAAGAGACCCAGTACTTC
TRBV12-3/TRBV12-4	TRBJ2-7	many	14	TRBD2	CASLKREGSYEQYF	TGTGCCAGCCTCAAGCGGGAGGGGTCCTACGAGCAGTACTTC
TRBV9	TRBJ2-1	.	18	TRBD2	CASSVEGTSGRAWNEQFF	TGTGCCAGCAGCGTAGAGGGGACTAGCGGGAGGGCCTGGAATGAGCAGTTCTTC
TRBV28	TRBJ2-7	once	13	.	CASSLWGLYEQYF	TGTGCCAGCAGTTTATGGGGGCTCTACGAGCAGTACTTC
TRBV24-1	TRBJ1-2	many	14	TRBD1	CATSDDTGEAGYTF	TGTGCCACCAGTGATGATACAGGGGAGGCTGGCTACACCTTC
TRBV11-1	TRBJ2-2	many	18	TRBD2	CASSRPLRLAGAFGELFF	TGTGCCAGCAGCAGACCGCTCCGACTAGCGGGAGCGTTCGGGGAGCTGTTTTTT
TRBV6-5	TRBJ1-2	many	14	.	CASSYSNGGGDYTF	TGTGCCAGCAGTTACTCTAATGGGGGGGGTGACTACACCTTC
TRBV27	TRBJ2-2	many	13	.	CASSPWGTGELFF	TGTGCCAGCAGTCCATGGGGGACCGGGGAGCTGTTTTTT
TRBV7-9	TRBJ1-3	.	13	TRBD1	CASGETGRDTIYF	TGTGCCAGCGGGGAGACAGGGCGGGACACCATATATTTT
TRBV29-1	TRBJ1-1	many	12	.	CSVRWRGTEAFF	TGCAGCGTACGATGGAGAGGGACTGAAGCTTTCTTT
TRBV12-3/TRBV12-4	TRBJ1-3	many	13	.	CASRPVGGNTIYF	TGTGCCAGCAGACCGGTTGGGGGAAACACCATATATTTT
TRBV3-1	TRBJ2-7	once	14	TRBD1	CASSLSTGGYEQYF	TGTGCCAGCAGCCTCTCGACAGGGGGCTACGAGCAGTACTTC
TRBV12-3/TRBV12-4	TRBJ1-2	once	14	TRBD1	CASSPGAGGYDYTF	TGTGCCAGCAGTCCCGGCGCAGGGGGCTATGACTACACCTTC
TRBV7-2	TRBJ1-2	many	15	.	CASSLGNADLYGYTF	TGTGCCAGCAGCTTAGGCAACGCGGACCTCTATGGCTACACCTTC
TRBV6-1	TRBJ2-2	many	14	.	CASSRYRVAGELFF	TGTGCCAGCAGTAGGTACAGGGTCGCCGGGGAGCTGTTTTTT
TRBV6-5	TRBJ1-1	few	18	TRBD1	CASSYNLIQGTGNTEAFF	TGTGCCAGCAGTTACAACCTAATACAGGGGACGGGGAACACTGAAGCTTTCTTT
TRBV25-1	TRBJ1-2	many	14	TRBD1	CASSEDRGRYGYTF	TGTGCCAGCAGTGAGGACAGGGGTCGGTATGGCTACACCTTC
TRBV20-1	TRBJ2-1	many	16	TRBD2	CSARGGTSGFYNEQFF	TGCAGTGCTAGAGGGGGGACTAGCGGATTCTACAATGAGCAGTTCTTC
TRBV20-1	TRBJ2-1	few	17	.	CSARDPRAGRGRNEQFF	TGCAGTGCTAGAGATCCCCGTGCAGGGAGGGGGCGGAATGAGCAGTTCTTC
TRBV3-1	TRBJ2-1	.	15	.	CASSQEGADYNEQFF	TGTGCCAGCAGCCAAGAGGGAGCAGACTACAATGAGCAGTTCTTC
TRBV6-2/TRBV6-3	TRBJ1-2	many	13	.	CASSYVRQGGYTF	TGTGCCAGCAGTTACGTCCGTCAGGGTGGCTACACCTTC
TRBV11-2	TRBJ2-5	.	16	.	CASSHLSSSGQETQYF	TGTGCCAGCAGCCACCTCTCCTCCTCAGGGCAAGAGACCCAGTACTTC
TRBV6-1	TRBJ2-7	.	14	TRBD1	CASTDGTGGYEQYF	TGTGCCAGCACCGACGGGACAGGGGGATACGAGCAGTACTTC
TRBV18	TRBJ1-2	many	14	.	CASSPMKVSEGYTF	TGTGCCAGCTCACCAATGAAGGTTTCGGAAGGCTACACCTTC
TRBV7-2	TRBJ1-5	few	14	.	CACSVYGTNQPQHF	TGTGCCTGCAGCGTCTACGGGACGAATCAGCCCCAGCATTTT
TRBV2	TRBJ2-3	.	15	TRBD1	CASSERDPQGDTQYF	TGTGCCAGCAGTGAAAGGGACCCACAGGGGGATACGCAGTATTTT
TRBV12-3/TRBV12-4	TRBJ1-2	.	15	TRBD1	CASSLRRQGEDGYTF	TGTGCCAGCAGTTTAAGGCGGCAGGGGGAGGATGGCTACACCTTC
TRBV28	TRBJ1-6	few	16	.	CASTTRIGSSISPLHF	TGTGCCAGCACCACACGTATTGGCAGTTCCATTTCACCCCTCCACTTT
TRBV19	TRBJ2-5	many	13	.	CASSIYREETQYF	TGTGCCAGTAGTATCTACAGGGAGGAGACCCAGTACTTC
TRBV19	TRBJ1-2	few	12	.	CASSIARAGYTF	TGTGCCAGTAGTATAGCCCGGGCTGGCTACACCTTC
TRBV2	TRBJ2-1	.	17	.	CASSEEGSGVNYNEQFF	TGTGCCAGCAGTGAAGAGGGTTCAGGGGTAAATTACAATGAGCAGTTCTTC
TRBV6-1	TRBJ1-2	.	15	.	CASSTHTGGNYGYTF	TGTGCCAGCAGTACCCACACCGGGGGCAACTATGGCTACACCTTC
TRBV12-3/TRBV12-4	TRBJ2-7	many	17	TRBD1	CASSSRGGTGGNYEQYF	TGTGCCAGCAGTTCGAGGGGTGGGACAGGGGGTAACTACGAGCAGTACTTC
TRBV19	TRBJ1-2	many	12	.	CASRDKDYGYTF	TGTGCCAGTAGGGACAAGGACTATGGCTACACCTTC
TRBV10-3	TRBJ2-2	.	18	TRBD2	CAIPKGTSGSRNTGELFF	TGTGCCATCCCCAAGGGGACTAGCGGGAGTCGGAACACCGGGGAGCTGTTTTTT